These T cell receptor beta chains were read from a single sample in a study of spatial heterogeneity in lung cancer. TCRdb re-called the 5' RACE reads with MiXCR, one entry per CDR3 protein. Among about 120,000 distinct CDR3 sequences listed, about 12% were seen once. Material: PBMCs, obtained at follow-up. These receptors were taken from a male donor with early-stage non-small cell lung cancer. CDR3s include the opening cysteine and the closing phenylalanine or tryptophan. The D gene is left open where the match is weak. Size values are once, few and many counts, or a class for expanded clones, and some rows have none.

TRBD2,TRBV6-5,TRBJ2-2,few,TGTGCCAGCAGGGCCCTGACTTCGGGGGGGCCCGTTACCGGGGAGCTGTTTTTT,CASRALTSGGPVTGELFF
TRBD1,TRBV6-2/TRBV6-3,TRBJ2-1,many,TGTGCCAGCAGTCCCCTCGACAGGGGGCACAATGAGCAGTTCTTC,CASSPLDRGHNEQFF
-,TRBV5-5,TRBJ2-7,many,TGTGCCAGCAGGATCAGACAGGACAGCTCCTACGAGCAGTACTTC,CASRIRQDSSYEQYF
TRBD1,TRBV6-6,TRBJ2-5,-,TGTGCCAGCAGTTACGAGACAGGGCGAGGAGAGACCCAGTACTTC,CASSYETGRGETQYF
TRBD2,TRBV27,TRBJ2-2,-,TGTGCCAGCAGTTTATCCCAGCGGGGGGCCCGAGTCACCGGGGAGCTGTTTTTT,CASSLSQRGARVTGELFF
-,TRBV6-5,TRBJ1-2,many,TGTGCCAGCAGTAAAGGACACTTTAACTATGGCTACACCTTC,CASSKGHFNYGYTF
-,TRBV10-3,TRBJ2-1,-,TGTGCCATCAGTGAGAGTCAGCTCGAGCAGTTCTTC,CAISESQLEQFF
TRBD1,TRBV6-5,TRBJ1-6,-,TGTGCCAGCAGTTTGCTTGGGGACAGGGGTGGATCACCCCTCCACTTT,CASSLLGDRGGSPLHF
-,TRBV28,TRBJ2-7,few,TGTGCCAGCAGCGAATACAGGGAACCTTACGAGCAGTACTTC,CASSEYREPYEQYF
-,TRBV12-3/TRBV12-4,TRBJ1-3,-,TGTGCCAGCAATCAGCTCTCTGGAAACACCATATATTTT,CASNQLSGNTIYF
TRBD1,TRBV11-2,TRBJ1-2,-,TGTGCCAGCAGCTCATCCGGGACAGGGGCCCCTAACTATGGCTACACCTTC,CASSSSGTGAPNYGYTF
-,TRBV13,TRBJ1-3,few,TGTGCCAGCAGCTTAGTATCCGGGACAAGATCTGGAAACACCATATATTTT,CASSLVSGTRSGNTIYF
-,TRBV12-3/TRBV12-4,TRBJ1-6,-,TGTGCCAGCAGTTTAACGGGACACTATTTTTATAATTCACCCCTCCACTTT,CASSLTGHYFYNSPLHF
TRBD2,TRBV19,TRBJ2-1,-,TGTGCCAGTAGTATACCCCTTGCGGGGGGTTTATACAATGAGCAGTTCTTC,CASSIPLAGGLYNEQFF
TRBD2,TRBV28,TRBJ2-3,-,TGTGCCAGCAGTTCCGATAGCGGGGTCGGTACGCAGTATTTT,CASSSDSGVGTQYF
-,TRBV14,TRBJ2-1,few,TGTGCCAGCAGCCAAGATGTGGGCAGGGGAAGGGTCAATGAGCAGTTCTTC,CASSQDVGRGRVNEQFF
-,TRBV7-2,TRBJ2-1,many,TGTGCCAGCAGCCCTACATGGGGCCGGATCAATGAGCAGTTCTTC,CASSPTWGRINEQFF
TRBD1,TRBV27,TRBJ2-7,few,TGTGCCAGCAGTTTTGGGACAGGGGCGTATGAGCAGTACTTC,CASSFGTGAYEQYF
-,TRBV20-1,TRBJ2-4,few,TGCAGTGCTAGAAGTAATTCAGGGGCTAGAAACATTCAGTACTTC,CSARSNSGARNIQYF
TRBD1,TRBV27,TRBJ1-5,-,TGTGCCAGCAGTCGACAGGGTGGCCAGCCCCAGCATTTT,CASSRQGGQPQHF
-,TRBV4-3,TRBJ1-4,-,TGCGCCAGCAGCCGAGGGACGCTTGCAACTAATGAAAAACTGTTTTTT,CASSRGTLATNEKLFF
TRBD1,TRBV5-5,TRBJ2-7,many,TGTGCCAGCAGCTTCGGGACAGGGGGCGACGAGCAGTACTTC,CASSFGTGGDEQYF
-,TRBV10-2,TRBJ1-1,-,TGCGCCAGCAGTGGGGGGGGTAAAGCTGAAGCTTTCTTT,CASSGGGKAEAFF
-,TRBV14,TRBJ1-2,-,TGTGCCAGCAGCCAAGAGGGGGCATCGGGGTCCTATGGCTACACCTTC,CASSQEGASGSYGYTF
-,TRBV5-1,TRBJ2-3,-,TGCGCCAGCAGCTTGGACGGGGGTATCACAGATACGCAGTATTTT,CASSLDGGITDTQYF
-,TRBV7-3,TRBJ1-1,few,TGTGCCAGCAGCCGGACATCGAACACTGAAGCTTTCTTT,CASSRTSNTEAFF
-,TRBV21-1,TRBJ1-5,-,TGTGCCAGCAGCCCCACACCCCTAGACAGGGATAGCAATCAGCCCCAGCATTTT,CASSPTPLDRDSNQPQHF